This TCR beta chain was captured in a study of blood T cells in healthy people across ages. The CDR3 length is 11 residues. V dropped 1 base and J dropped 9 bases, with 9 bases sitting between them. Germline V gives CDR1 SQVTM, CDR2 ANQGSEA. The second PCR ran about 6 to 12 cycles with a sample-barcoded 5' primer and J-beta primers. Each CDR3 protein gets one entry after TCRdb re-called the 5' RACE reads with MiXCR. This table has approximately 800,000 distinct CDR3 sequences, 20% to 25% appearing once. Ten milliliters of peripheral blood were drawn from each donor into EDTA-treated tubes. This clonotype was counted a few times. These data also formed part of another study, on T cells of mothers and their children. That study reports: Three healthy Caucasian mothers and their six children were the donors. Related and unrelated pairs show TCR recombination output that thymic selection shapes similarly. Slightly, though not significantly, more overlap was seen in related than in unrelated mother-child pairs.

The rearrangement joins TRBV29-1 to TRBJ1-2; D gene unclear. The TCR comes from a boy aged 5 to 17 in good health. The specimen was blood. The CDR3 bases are TGCAGCGTTGAAGGCGGGTATAGCTACACCTTC. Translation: CSVEGGYSYTF.